The entry that follows covers one T cell receptor beta chain sequence. The read ends 3 residues early relative to the CDR3; the germline J gene fills the gap. The CDR3 covers 14 residues. V shed 4 bases and J 7 bases; nucleotides not matched to a gene: 6. CDR1 is SGHTA, CDR2 FQGTGA, per germline. The data stem from a study of T cells in women clearing cervical HPV infection. Overall study context: Controls' single incident HPV16 infection cleared within 12 months without precancer.

Clones were read by immunoSEQ multiplex PCR, and TCRdb kept only the in-frame ones, dropping some. Seen in this sample are approximately 44,000 clones; the ten most common clones hold about 1.2%. This sequence joins TRBV7-3 and TRBJ2-2; 7 nucleotides align to TRBD1. This receptor was obtained from a woman aged 18 to 75 with a cervical HPV16 infection that either progressed to CIN3+ or cleared (not recorded which). The sequenced sample was blood buffy coat. The sequenced part of the CDR3 DNA is TGTGCCAGCAGCTCCCAAGGGGGCATCGGGGAG. Amino acids: CASSSQGGIGE. The whole CDR3 sequence is CASSSQGGIGELFF.